The 21 T cell receptor beta chains presented below share a single source sample, sequenced in a study of T cell repertoires in cytomegalovirus infection (dated by TCRdb to the late 2010s). Sequencing was carried out with an Illumina HiSeq 1500. TCRdb itself trimmed the public reads at Q25 with fastp, ran MiXCR and retained productive beta chains. CDR3 protein duplicates are merged, each entry listing the most common genes and DNA. This sample gives a few hundred thousand distinct CDR3 sequences in total; approximately 9% of them show up just once. The top ten hold over 13% of the sample. Input material: PBMCs. The receptor source for this set is a human donor in good health (CMV status not recorded). Some clones in this sample may be carry-over from other donors' samples.

The chain combines TRBV20-1 with TRBJ2-2, with 8 bases identical to TRBD1. The germline V gene has CDR1 DFQATT and CDR2 SNEGSKA (reference sequence). Trimming took 5 bases from V and 7 from J; bases not matched to a gene: 9. The CDR3 loop spans 14 amino acids. CDR3: CSAEDRDSYGELFF. The CDR3 DNA reads TGCAGTGCTGAGGACAGGGACAGCTACGGGGAGCTGTTTTTT.

This clonotype was observed a handful of times. One junction end does not reproduce the germline sequence, and a read error may be involved. This rearrangement joins TRBV6-4 to TRBJ1-1; possible D gene TRBD1, 5 bases. Germline values: CDR1 MRHNA, CDR2 SNTAGT. The CDR3 length is 13 residues. CDR3 protein: CTSSVDSYTEAFF. DNA for the CDR3: TGTACCAGCAGTGTAGACAGCTACACTGAAGCTTTCTTT.

This clonotype appeared many times. The V gene is TRBV20-1, the J gene TRBJ1-5; 7 bases match TRBD1. This CDR3 has 14 residues. CDR1 is DFQATT, CDR2 SNEGSKA, per germline (reference sequence). V shed 0 bases, J shed 4 bases, and the junction held 3 bases outside the gene matches. CDR3 protein: CSARDSRGNQPQHF. CDR3 nucleotide sequence: TGCAGTGCTAGAGATTCCAGGGGGAATCAGCCCCAGCATTTT.

V and J are TRBV5-6 and TRBJ2-7; possible D gene TRBD1, 6 bases. The CDR3 has 14 amino acids. Trimming removed 7 bases at V and 2 bases at J, with 16 bases between. Germline values: CDR1 SGHDT, CDR2 YYEEEE. The DNA of the CDR3 is TGTGCCAGCTCCCCAGGGGAATATACCTACGAGCAGTACTTC. Its translation is CASSPGEYTYEQYF. Variable domain in full (rest from reference TRBV5-6 and TRBJ2-7): DAGVTQSPTHLIKTRGQQVTLRCSPKSGHDTVSWYQQALGQGPQFIFQYYEEEERQRGNFPDRFSGHQFPNYSSELNVNALLLGDSALYLCASSPGEYTYEQYFGPGTRLTVT.

This clonotype occurred a few times. The chain has TRBV28 and TRBJ2-7, with D possibly matching TRBD1 (5 bases). Germline CDR1 is MDHEN and CDR2 is SYDVKM. CDR3 length equals 16 residues. V gave up 2 bases and J gave up 2 bases, with 16 bases separating them. CDR3: CASSLPRGANPYEQYF. The DNA of the CDR3 is TGTGCCAGCAGTTTACCCCGTGGGGCGAACCCCTACGAGCAGTACTTC.

This clonotype was detected many times. V is TRBV7-2 and J is TRBJ2-1, with 10 bases identical to TRBD1. CDR3 length: 15 amino acids. Unmatched junction bases numbered 11, after V lost 10 bases and J lost 5 bases. Germline V gene lookup returns CDR1 SGHTA and CDR2 FQGNSA. CDR3 DNA sequence: TGTGCCACCTCAATAGGGACAGGGGCTAACAATGAGCAGTTCTTC. This gives the protein CATSIGTGANNEQFF.

This clonotype was counted a few times. The chain employs TRBV14 and TRBJ1-1; 9 bases agree with TRBD1. Germline CDR1 and CDR2: SGHDN and FVKESK. CDR3 size: 12 residues. Trimming removed 4 bases from V and 11 bases from J; junction bases left unmatched: 5. The CDR3 protein is CASSPDRGWAFF. As DNA, the CDR3 is TGTGCCAGCAGCCCTGACAGGGGGTGGGCTTTCTTT.

The chain has TRBV20-1 and TRBJ2-2, with 9 positions matching TRBD1. Germline V gene data show CDR1 as DFQATT and CDR2 as SNEGSKA (reference sequence). V lost 2 bases and J lost 6; bases outside the gene matches: 13. The CDR3 spans 17 residues. The CDR3 DNA reads as TGCAGTGCTAGAAGTTCGGACAGGGGTTTGGCTGCCGGGGAGCTGTTTTTT. This gives the protein CSARSSDRGLAAGELFF.

The rearrangement joins TRBV28 to TRBJ2-7; D is perhaps TRBD1 (5 bases). Looked up from germline, CDR1 is MDHEN and CDR2 is SYDVKM. Trimming took 7 bases from V and 3 from J, leaving 19 bases between them. The CDR3 extends over 15 amino acids. CDR3 sequence: CASTSPRTNLYEQYF. CDR3 DNA sequence: TGTGCCAGCACCTCTCCGAGGACAAACCTCTACGAGCAGTACTTC. Complete variable domain (other parts from reference TRBV28 and TRBJ2-7): DVKVTQSSRYLVKRTGEKVFLECVQDMDHENMFWYRQDPGLGLRLIYFSYDVKMKEKGDIPEGYSVSREKKERFSLILESASTNQTSMYLCASTSPRTNLYEQYFGPGTRLTVT.

This clonotype has only a few counts. The genes are TRBV5-1 and TRBJ2-7, with 7 bases lining up with TRBD2. Germline CDR1 SGHRS, CDR2 YFSETQ. CDR3 length equals 18 residues. J was trimmed by 3 bases and V by 4 bases; bases with no gene match: 19. The CDR3 loop is CASSPLVGLPSLLYEQYF. In DNA, the CDR3 is TGCGCCAGCAGCCCTTTAGTGGGACTACCATCCTTACTCTACGAGCAGTACTTC.

V and J are TRBV5-4 and TRBJ2-3; TRBD1 matches 7 bases. The CDR3 is 15 amino acids. Trimming at V came to 5 bases and at J to 0 bases, leaving 6 bases not matched to a gene. Germline V gene lookup returns CDR1 SGHNT and CDR2 YYREEE (reference sequence). The CDR3 is CASRPGTASTDTQYF. The CDR3 DNA sequence: TGTGCCAGCAGACCCGGGACAGCTAGCACAGATACGCAGTATTTT.

This clonotype was seen a handful of times. The rearrangement joins TRBV19 to TRBJ1-6; 10 bases agree with TRBD1. V was clipped by 6 bases and J by 8 bases; unmatched bases: 13. The CDR3 consists of 17 residues. Germline CDR1 is LNHDA and CDR2 is SQIVND (reference sequence). CDR3 bases: TGTGCCAGTAGCAATTCAGGGGGACAGGGGTCCTATTCACCCCTCCACTTT. Encoded protein: CASSNSGGQGSYSPLHF.

This clonotype was detected a few times. The chain uses TRBV6-6 and TRBJ2-1; possible D gene TRBD2, 7 bases. The V gene lost 6 bases and the J gene lost 7 bases, with 16 bases spanning the gap. This CDR3 is built from 14 residues. In germline, CDR1 is MNHNY, CDR2 SVGAGI (reference sequence). CDR3 residues: CASRPGGSNNEQFF. The CDR3, as DNA: TGTGCCAGCAGGCCGGGGGGCTCTAATAATGAGCAGTTCTTC.

This clonotype was seen many times. The chain is built from TRBV19 and TRBJ2-1, with 14 bases that match TRBD2. V dropped 1 base and J dropped 6; count of bases not matched to a gene: 5. CDR1 is LNHDA and CDR2 is SQIVND in the germline V gene (reference sequence). This CDR3 region has 17 residues. CDR3 nucleotides: TGTGCCAGTAGTATAGGCCGACTAGCGGGAGGGATCAATGAGCAGTTCTTC. It specifies CASSIGRLAGGINEQFF.

The chain carries TRBV20-1 and TRBJ2-7, with 11 positions matching TRBD2. This CDR3 is built from 16 residues. Trimming removed 0 bases from V and 5 bases from J; junction bases left unmatched: 9. CDR1 is DFQATT, CDR2 SNEGSKA, per germline (reference sequence). CDR3 in DNA: TGCAGTGCTAGAGATTGGGGACTAGCGGATTTAAACGAGCAGTACTTC. As protein: CSARDWGLADLNEQYF.

In its sample, this clonotype was seen many times. The CDR3 nucleotides are TGTGCCAGCAGCCGGTCCCCGCTGGGAGGCGAGACCCAGTACTTC. Amino acid sequence: CASSRSPLGGETQYF. The chain couples TRBV7-8 to TRBJ2-5; D might be TRBD2 (6 bases). CDR3 length: 15 residues. V was pared by 5 bases and J by 5 bases, with 18 bases between. CDR1 and CDR2 from the germline V gene are SGHVS and FQNEAQ. Full variable domain (rest looked up from reference TRBV7-8 and TRBJ2-5): GAGVSQSPRYKVAKRGQDVALRCDPISGHVSLFWYQQALGQGPEFLTYFQNEAQLDKSGLPSDRFFAERPEGSVSTLKIQRTQQEDSAVYLCASSRSPLGGETQYFGPGTRLLVL.

This clonotype was counted between two and nine times. The V call is TRBV5-4, the J call TRBJ1-2; 7 bases fit TRBD1. The CDR3 spans 14 residues. Germline V gene lookup returns CDR1 SGHNT and CDR2 YYREEE (reference sequence). V gave up 4 bases and J gave up 7 bases; unmatched junction bases: 10. CDR3 in DNA: TGTGCCAGCAGCCGTCAGGGGGAGGGGCTTGGCTACACCTTC. Its protein is CASSRQGEGLGYTF.

In its sample, this clonotype was seen a few times. The genes are TRBV6-6 and TRBJ2-7, with TRBD1 identical over 9 bases. The CDR3 length is 14 residues. Germline CDR1 is MNHNY and CDR2 is SVGAGI (reference sequence). V was pared by 6 bases and J by 4 bases, with 7 bases of the junction left unmatched. The CDR3 region has the DNA TGTGCCAGCAGATCCGGGACAGGGAGGTACGAGCAGTACTTC. Translating it yields CASRSGTGRYEQYF.

The table lists this clonotype with many counts. V and J are TRBV7-8 and TRBJ2-4; 10 bases align to TRBD1. Trimming removed 1 base from V and 11 bases from J; junction bases left unmatched: 5. This CDR3 contains 14 residues. CDR1 is SGHVS, CDR2 FQNEAQ, per germline. The CDR3 DNA reads TGTGCCAGCAGCTTAGTGGGACAGGGGAAAGTTCAGTACTTC. Protein sequence: CASSLVGQGKVQYF.

This clonotype was found many times. The chain employs TRBV12-3 or TRBV12-4 and TRBJ1-6; D unresolved. The CDR3 spans 12 residues. The V end lost 5 bases, the J end lost 13 bases, and 12 bases lay between the germline ends. The DNA of the CDR3 is TGTGCCAGCAGTCAGACACCGGCTCCCCTCCACTTT. Its protein is CASSQTPAPLHF.

This clonotype has a count of ten or more. The chain carries TRBV6-1 and TRBJ2-5, with D unresolved. In germline, CDR1 is MNHNS, CDR2 SASEGT. CDR3 size: 13 residues. Trimming left V 2 bases short and J 2 bases short, with 6 bases between. The CDR3 sequence: CASSERPQETQYF. The CDR3 DNA follows: TGTGCCAGCAGTGAACGACCTCAAGAGACCCAGTACTTC.